The following is a T cell receptor beta chain sequence with its context. What antigen it recognizes has not been identified. The record has no base qualities; no much larger clone is one base away. Measured from the cysteine to the phenylalanine, the CDR3 is 15 residues long. CDR3 DNA only is kept here, 45 bases in frame from base 1. The germline V gene (reference sequence) gives CDR1 as SEHNR and CDR2 as FQNEAQ. At the junction V is shortened by 6 bases and J by 5 bases, with 18 bases in between. The CDR3 regions of human TCRbeta chains were analyzed by immunosequencing. The study's processing was this. TCRs in the repertoires were compared against a reference library of SARS-CoV-2-specific TCRs that had been generated with the MIRA antigen-specificity platform. Breadth was defined as the fraction of unique TCRs that were SARS-CoV-2-associated, and depth was defined as the fraction of total T cells that were SARS-CoV-2-associated. Using the MIRA data, each spike-specific TCR was mapped to the spike region that the TCR reacts to and placed in a CD4 or CD8 class. Log10-transformed breadth and depth values were compared by one-way ANOVA with Sidak's multiple comparisons tests. TCRdb took this table from immuneACCESS and kept in-frame rearrangements with V and J called. Such tables lack part of the clones; where checked against another copy, unresolved V genes explain under half of the gap, and the rest is unexplained. V, J and clone size are those of that table, while D and trimming were read from the DNA. In this sample the table shows under 80,000 clones, 87% of which occur a single time. Under 1.5% of the sample belongs to the ten largest clones.

The sample is drawn from a study of T cell responses to AZD1222 COVID-19 vaccine (dated by TCRdb to the early 2020s). About the study as a whole: TCR sequencing was performed for roughly 250 trial participants, of whom about 210 were given two doses of AZD1222 and around 25 were given two doses of MenACWY control vaccine. Trial participants were enrolled by age into 18-55, 56-69 and 70-plus year subgroups, with roughly 160, 29 and 62 TCR-sequenced participants respectively.

Study-wide findings and limitations: Vaccine-associated CD4 TCRs spanned the whole spike protein, with dominant responses in regions 160-218 and 743-854. Most participants were white British and females outnumbered males, and the authors suggested that clonal diversity may have been underestimated. Epitopes outside the regions mutated in the B.1.351 and B.1.1.7 variants were reportedly recognized by nearly half of the unique spike-specific TCRs. In the small 56-69-year group, the increase in depth fell short of significance, most likely because of low power. After two AZD1222 doses, spike-specific TCR breadth and depth were significantly higher than at day 0 and than in MenACWY recipients. Conclusions about previously exposed vaccinees are limited because only a handful of AZD1222 recipients were SARS-CoV-2 seropositive at baseline. Because no day 14 peak-response samples were available, repertoires were characterized only after the peak T cell response.

Sample time point, as interpreted from the label and publication: about 28 days (+/-7) after the second vaccine dose. AZD1222 recipients given second doses at about 4 weeks or at about 12 weeks were pooled, since spike-specific TCR depth and breadth were not found to differ between the two schedules. The vaccinee samples were drawn from two UK trials, COV001 and COV002, one of which was a single-blind randomized controlled phase 2/3 trial testing AZD1222 (ChAdOx1 nCoV-19) in healthy adults. For TCRbeta chain sequencing, PBMC samples were collected from trial participants at day 0 and at day 28 after the second dose.

The input for sequencing was peripheral blood, taken 28 days after the second AZD1222 dose. The TCR sequence derives from an adult who received the AZD1222 COVID-19 vaccine. The chain uses TRBV7-9 and TRBJ2-3, and possibly TRBD2, on 5 matching bases. This receptor has the CDR3 CASRPTTPRGDTQYF. The DNA reads as follows: TGTGCCAGCAGACCCACTACTCCACGGGGAGATACGCAGTATTTT.